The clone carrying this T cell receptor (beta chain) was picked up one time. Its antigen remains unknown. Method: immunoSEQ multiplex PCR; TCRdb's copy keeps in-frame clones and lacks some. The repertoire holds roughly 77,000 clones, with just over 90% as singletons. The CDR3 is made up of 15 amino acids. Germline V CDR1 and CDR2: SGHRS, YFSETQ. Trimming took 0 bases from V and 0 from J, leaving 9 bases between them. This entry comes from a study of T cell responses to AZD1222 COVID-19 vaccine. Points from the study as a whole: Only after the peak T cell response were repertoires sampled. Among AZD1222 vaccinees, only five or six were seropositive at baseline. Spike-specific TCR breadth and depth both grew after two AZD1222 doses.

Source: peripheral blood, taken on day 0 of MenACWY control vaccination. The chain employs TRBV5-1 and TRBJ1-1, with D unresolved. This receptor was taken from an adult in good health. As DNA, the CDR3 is TGCGCCAGCAGCTTGGTAGGCCCGTTGAACACTGAAGCTTTCTTT. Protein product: CASSLVGPLNTEAFF.